Shown below are 21 T cell receptor beta chains from a single sample sequenced in a study of response to subunit inactivated influenza vaccine (dated by TCRdb to the late 2010s). The method behind the library was RT-PCR. The sequencing machine was an Illumina HiSeq 2500. Using fastp at Q25 and MiXCR, TCRdb reprocessed the public reads and kept productive beta chains. Entries that share a CDR3 protein sequence are merged under the most common genes and DNA. Present in this sample are 700,000 to 900,000 distinct CDR3 sequences, 21% of which were seen just once. The ten largest clones add up to 10% of the sample. The sequenced sample was PBMCs from blood, obtained more than 4 days after vaccination. Every receptor here comes from a man aged 45 to 65 who received an inactivated influenza vaccine. Donor details come from another sample of the same person, matched by shared clones.

This clonotype turned up a few times. V is TRBV3-1 and J is TRBJ2-1, with a weak D call TRBD2 (5 bases). Germline CDR1 LGHDT, CDR2 YNNKEL (reference sequence). V was pared by 4 bases and J by 6 bases, with 13 bases between. The CDR3 is 14 residues long. The CDR3 DNA follows: TGTGCCAGCAGCCCTTTCGGCGAGGGCAATGAGCAGTTCTTC. This gives the protein CASSPFGEGNEQFF.

The chain couples TRBV4-3 to TRBJ2-1, with D hard to call. CDR1 and CDR2 from the germline V gene are LGHNA and YSLEER. The ends were cut back, 4 bases at V and 8 bases at J, with 12 bases in the middle. The CDR3 covers 13 residues. As DNA, the CDR3 is TGCGCCAGCAGCCGCCTTAGGCAAGATGAGCAGTTCTTC. It encodes CASSRLRQDEQFF.

This clonotype was seen many times. V gene TRBV4-1 combines with J gene TRBJ2-5; 8 bases agree with TRBD2. CDR3 size: 15 residues. Germline-derived CDR1 and CDR2 are MGHRA and YSYEKL. V lost 3 bases, J lost 4 bases, and 7 bases stayed unmatched. The CDR3 DNA follows: TGCGCCAGCAGCCACCTACAAGCGGGAGTAGAGACCCAGTACTTC. Its translation is CASSHLQAGVETQYF.

The V gene is TRBV20-1, the J gene TRBJ2-7; D may be TRBD2 (7 bases). Deletions cut 7 bases from V and 4 bases from J, with 20 bases between. CDR3 length equals 14 residues. CDR1 is DFQATT and CDR2 is SNEGSKA in the germline V gene (reference sequence). The CDR3 spells CSVQRGQGLYEQYF. The CDR3 region has the DNA TGCAGTGTTCAGCGGGGTCAGGGGTTATACGAGCAGTACTTC.

This clonotype was observed a handful of times. The chain links TRBV5-1 to TRBJ2-5; TRBD1 agrees at 7 bases. The CDR3 is made up of 13 amino acids. CDR1 is SGHRS and CDR2 is YFSETQ in the germline V gene. V dropped 9 bases and J dropped 4; count of bases not matched to a gene: 9. The CDR3: CATRGLATETQYF. CDR3 bases: TGCGCCACCAGGGGGTTAGCTACAGAGACCCAGTACTTC.

The V gene is TRBV6-5, the J gene TRBJ2-1; no clear D gene. Germline V CDR1 and CDR2: MNHEY, SVGAGI. The CDR3 runs 15 residues. Trimming removed 1 base from V and 8 bases from J, with 15 bases in between. This CDR3 reads CASSYYWRSQDEQFF. CDR3 coding DNA: TGTGCCAGCAGTTACTATTGGCGATCTCAGGATGAGCAGTTCTTC.

This clonotype turned up a few times. The V gene is TRBV7-2, the J gene TRBJ2-2, with D perhaps given as TRBD1 or TRBD2 (5 bases each). CDR3 length: 16 amino acids. Trimming stripped 5 bases from V and 2 bases from J, with 15 bases between. Germline V lookup: CDR1 SGHTA, CDR2 FQGNSA. The CDR3 reads CASSPSERTNTGELFF. In DNA, the CDR3 is TGTGCCAGCAGCCCGTCGGAGCGGACAAACACCGGGGAGCTGTTTTTT.

V usage is TRBV20-1 and J usage is TRBJ1-5, with D uncertain. V was trimmed by 3 bases and J by 3 bases, leaving 12 bases between them. This CDR3 spans 14 amino acids. CDR1 DFQATT and CDR2 SNEGSKA come from the germline V gene (reference sequence). Here the CDR3 reads CSASRPPFNQPQHF. For the CDR3, the DNA is TGCAGTGCTAGCAGGCCCCCTTTCAATCAGCCCCAGCATTTT.

This clonotype came up many times. The chain has TRBV5-1 and TRBJ2-5; D unclear. The CDR3 is 14 amino acids. CDR1 and CDR2 from the germline V gene are SGHRS and YFSETQ. Trimming pared 0 bases from V and 5 bases from J, leaving 11 bases between. The CDR3 loop reads CASSLEGRGETQYF. The CDR3 DNA sequence: TGCGCCAGCAGCTTGGAAGGCCGTGGGGAGACCCAGTACTTC.

The chain is built from TRBV29-1 and TRBJ2-7, with TRBD1 identical over 7 bases. Unmatched junction bases numbered 9, after V lost 6 bases and J lost 4 bases. CDR1 SQVTM and CDR2 ANQGSEA come from the germline V gene. This CDR3 region has 13 residues. CDR3: CSVLQGFGYEQYF. CDR3 coding DNA: TGCAGCGTCCTACAGGGGTTCGGGTACGAGCAGTACTTC.

This clonotype has more than one count but fewer than ten. The chain couples TRBV2 to TRBJ1-2; D is ambiguous. The germline gives CDR1 SNHLY, CDR2 FYNNEI. This CDR3 has 12 residues. The germline V and J ends were trimmed by 6 bases and 4 bases, with 9 bases remaining between them. CDR3 DNA sequence: TGTGCCAGCAGCCCTGCGATCTATGGCTACACCTTC. This sequence encodes CASSPAIYGYTF. The full variable domain, rest sourced from reference TRBV2 and TRBJ1-2, is EPEVTQTPSHQVTQMGQEVILRCVPISNHLYFYWYRQILGQKVEFLVSFYNNEISEKSEIFDDQFSVERPDGSNFTLKIRSTKLEDSAMYFCASSPAIYGYTFGSGTRLTVV.

Written as DNA, the CDR3 is TGTGCCAGCAGCCCATCCCCGACTACCCTCACAGATACGCAGTATTTT. Translated, it gives CASSPSPTTLTDTQYF. This chain joins TRBV7-6 and TRBJ2-3, with D perhaps TRBD2 (5 bases). Germline V gives CDR1 SGHVS, CDR2 FNYEAQ. The ends were cut back, 5 bases at V and 2 bases at J, with 17 bases in the middle. The CDR3 is 16 amino acids.

This clonotype has more than one count but fewer than ten. CDR3 loop: CASSTGTSYHEQYF. In DNA form, the CDR3 reads TGTGCCAGCAGTACGGGGACTAGCTACCACGAGCAGTACTTC. The V gene is TRBV12-3 or TRBV12-4, the J gene TRBJ2-7; 9 bases fit TRBD2. CDR3 length: 14 amino acids. Trimming at V came to 5 bases and at J to 5 bases, leaving 7 bases not matched to a gene.

The chain links TRBV9 to TRBJ2-3, with 7 nucleotides matching TRBD2. This CDR3 comprises 16 residues. V was clipped by 4 bases and J by 5 bases; unmatched bases: 13. The V gene's germline CDR1 is SGDLS and CDR2 YYNGEE. The CDR3, as DNA: TGTGCCAGCAGCCCCCACTCAAGGTCGGGAGGAGATACGCAGTATTTT. Protein: CASSPHSRSGGDTQYF.

This clonotype has just a few counts. The V gene is TRBV7-9, the J gene TRBJ2-1; perhaps TRBD1 as D (6 bases). The germline gives CDR1 SEHNR, CDR2 FQNEAQ (reference sequence). The CDR3 length is 15 residues. V lost 5 bases and J lost 1, with 12 bases in between. CDR3 protein: CASSPHDRSYNEQFF. CDR3 DNA: TGTGCCAGCAGCCCCCATGACAGGTCCTACAATGAGCAGTTCTTC.

In its sample, this clonotype was seen a few times. V and J are TRBV6-5 and TRBJ1-2, with TRBD1 matching 8 bases. Looked up from germline, CDR1 is MNHEY and CDR2 is SVGAGI. Unmatched junction bases numbered 4, after V lost 6 bases and J lost 7 bases. The CDR3 spans 12 residues. CDR3 loop: CASRDREIGYTF. DNA for the CDR3: TGTGCCAGCAGGGACAGGGAAATTGGCTACACCTTC.

The J gene is TRBJ2-4, the V gene TRBV6-1; TRBD1 is a possible D gene (6 bases). Trimming pared 6 bases from V and 7 bases from J, leaving 16 bases between. CDR1 and CDR2 from the germline V gene are MNHNS and SASEGT. The length of the CDR3 is 14 residues. The CDR3 bases are TGTGCCAGCAGCCCCGGGACAACCACTAACATTCAGTACTTC. This gives the protein CASSPGTTTNIQYF.

The rearrangement links TRBV5-1 to TRBJ2-7, with 8 bases that match TRBD2. Germline V gives CDR1 SGHRS, CDR2 YFSETQ. The CDR3 covers 13 residues. Unmatched junction bases numbered 4, after V lost 5 bases and J lost 3 bases. CDR3 loop: CASRSAGDYEQYF. CDR3 nucleotide sequence: TGCGCCAGCAGATCAGCGGGAGACTACGAGCAGTACTTC. Variable domain in full (rest from reference TRBV5-1 and TRBJ2-7): KAGVTQTPRYLIKTRGQQVTLSCSPISGHRSVSWYQQTPGQGLQFLFEYFSETQRNKGNFPGRFSGRQFSNSRSEMNVSTLELGDSALYLCASRSAGDYEQYFGPGTRLTVT.

This chain connects TRBV6-1 to TRBJ2-5; 10 bases line up with TRBD1. The CDR3 covers 15 residues. The V gene end was trimmed by 5 bases and the J gene end by 1 base; junction bases not matched to a gene: 4. The germline CDR1 and CDR2 sequences are MNHNS and SASEGT. This CDR3 reads CASSTRTGGQETQYF. CDR3 DNA: TGTGCCAGCAGTACACGGACAGGGGGCCAAGAGACCCAGTACTTC.

A few counts support this clonotype. The genes are TRBV9 and TRBJ2-3; D assignment may be TRBD1 or TRBD2 (5 bases each). This CDR3 has 14 residues. Germline CDR1 and CDR2: SGDLS and YYNGEE. V lost 2 bases and J 3 bases, leaving 10 bases between the germline ends. The CDR3: CASSVSDRTDTQYF. The CDR3 DNA is TGTGCCAGCAGCGTTAGCGACAGAACAGATACGCAGTATTTT.

The chain combines TRBV12-3 or TRBV12-4 with TRBJ1-2; a weak D match, TRBD1 (6 bases). This CDR3 contains 13 residues. V lost 5 bases and J lost 4, with 11 bases in between. The CDR3 loop reads CASSNRDTYGYTF. The CDR3 coding sequence is TGTGCCAGCAGTAACCGGGACACCTATGGCTACACCTTC.